The T cell receptor beta chain under discussion was sequenced for a study of cytomegalovirus exposure and HLA in healthy donors. Sequenced by immunoSEQ multiplex PCR; TCRdb stores in-frame clones only, minus some. Of more than 85,000 clones listed, about 88% are singletons. About this clone: Its antigen is unidentified.

General study points: Rarity characterized most TCR sequences, yet some public TCRs appeared in many donors. A subsequent analysis found that TCR clusters from the first cohort also tended to co-occur in the 90 to 150 validation repertoires, with approximately 95% of cluster scores above 0.

Sequencing was carried out using PBMCs. This sequence was found in a young woman in good health and CMV-seropositive.

The DNA for the CDR3 is TGTGCCAGCAGTGCACAGGGGTGGGGCGGCAATGAGCAGTTCTTC. Amino acid sequence: CASSAQGWGGNEQFF. The chain joins TRBV27 to TRBJ2-1, with 7 bases aligning to TRBD1. There are 15 residues in the CDR3. With V trimmed by 5 bases and J by 6 bases, 10 bases remained unmatched. The germline V gene has CDR1 MNHEY and CDR2 SMNVEV (reference sequence).